This TCR beta chain stems from a study of shared clonotypes between healthy human individuals. Trimming removed 5 bases from V and 3 bases from J, with 11 bases in between. CDR3 length equals 13 residues. Germline V gene data show CDR1 as SEHNR and CDR2 as FQNEAQ (reference sequence). Sequencing was performed with immunoSEQ multiplex PCR; in TCRdb, only in-frame clones are kept and a portion is missing. The profile shows around 700,000 clones, approximately 79% of them singletons. The V call is TRBV7-9, the J call TRBJ2-7; the D gene is possibly TRBD2 (5 bases). The material sequenced was memory CD4+ T cells sorted from blood. Subset here: CD45RA-negative fraction. The sequence derives from a woman aged 25 to 39 in good health. CDR3 in DNA: TGTGCCAGCAGCGAAGCGGCTAACTACGAGCAGTACTTC. Translating gives CASSEAANYEQYF. The complete variable domain, with remaining parts taken from reference TRBV7-9 and TRBJ2-7, reads DTGVSQNPRHKITKRGQNVTFRCDPISEHNRLYWYRQTLGQGPEFLTYFQNEAQLEKSRLLSDRFSAERPKGSFSTLEIQRTEQGDSAMYLCASSEAANYEQYFGPGTRLTVT.